This passage covers 28 T cell receptor beta chains from one sample sequenced in a study of blood T cell repertoires in COVID-19 (dated by TCRdb to the early 2020s). Receptor libraries were prepared by the immunoSEQ multiplex PCR assay. In TCRdb, the immuneACCESS table is reduced to in-frame sequences with V and J assigned. These tables do not hold every clone; where another copy was compared, an unresolved V gene accounts for under half, and the others remain unexplained. The sample has approximately 230,000 clones on record, about 88% of them singletons. The biggest ten clones account for 2.1% of the sample. The sequenced sample consisted of peripheral blood. These receptor sequences come from a woman in her thirties or forties who had recovered from COVID-19.

This chain joins TRBV5-3 and TRBJ1-1; 7 nucleotides agree with TRBD1. TRBV5-3 is treated as an ORF (open reading frame) with a function not yet certain. With V trimmed by 4 bases and J by 6 bases, 15 bases remained unmatched. The CDR3 has 16 residues. CDR3 loop: CARSAFTGAVGAEAFF. Here the CDR3 DNA reads TGTGCCAGAAGCGCCTTTACAGGGGCGGTCGGGGCTGAAGCTTTCTTT.

This clone came up a few times. J is TRBJ2-7 and V is TRBV6-6; D possibly corresponds to TRBD1 (5 bases). The germline V and J ends were trimmed by 6 bases and 3 bases, with 9 bases remaining between them. The length of the CDR3 is 12 residues. Germline CDR1 and CDR2: MNHNY and SVGAGI (reference sequence). The CDR3 DNA is TGTGCCAGCAGATCCGACAGCTACGAGCAGTACTTC. It yields the protein CASRSDSYEQYF.

The rearrangement links TRBV12-5 to TRBJ2-7; 10 positions agree with TRBD2. The germline CDR1 and CDR2 sequences are LGHNT and FRNRAP. This CDR3 is 15 amino acids long. The V segment lost 4 bases and the J segment 6 bases; nucleotides outside the gene matches: 9. DNA for the CDR3: TGTGCTAGTGGTTCGCCAAGGACTAGCGGAATCGAGCAGTACTTC. Its protein product is CASGSPRTSGIEQYF.

This rearrangement joins TRBV29-1 to TRBJ1-5; perhaps TRBD1 as D (6 bases). Per the germline V gene, CDR1 is SQVTM and CDR2 is ANQGSEA. The CDR3 has 12 amino acids. The V gene lost 4 bases and the J gene lost 5 bases, with 9 bases spanning the gap. The CDR3 region is CSVGEGDQPQHF. As DNA, the CDR3 is TGCAGCGTTGGGGAGGGGGATCAGCCCCAGCATTTT. The variable domain in full, completed from reference TRBV29-1 and TRBJ1-5, reads SAVISQKPSRDICQRGTSLTIQCQVDSQVTMMFWYRQQPGQSLTLIATANQGSEATYESGFVIDKFPISRPNLTFSTLTVSNMSPEDSSIYLCSVGEGDQPQHFGDGTRLSIL.

V gene TRBV19 combines with J gene TRBJ2-7; 9 bases align to TRBD2. V shed 7 bases, J shed 2 bases, and the junction held 6 bases outside the gene matches. Germline lookup yields CDR1 LNHDA and CDR2 SQIVND (reference sequence). This CDR3 spans 14 amino acids. The CDR3 DNA reads TGTGCCAGTAAAGAGCGGGAGGCCCCCTACGAGCAGTACTTC. Translated, it gives CASKEREAPYEQYF.

The chain couples TRBV11-3 to TRBJ2-5, with 8 bases matching TRBD2. Germline V gene lookup returns CDR1 SGHNT and CDR2 YENEEA. V lost 4 bases and J lost 2; bases outside the gene matches: 9. The CDR3 is 16 amino acids. CDR3 protein: CASSSRREGLQETQYF. In DNA form, the CDR3 reads TGTGCCAGCAGCTCTCGACGGGAGGGCCTTCAAGAGACCCAGTACTTC.

Points on this clone: This may stem from a read error, because a much larger clone lies one nucleotide away. This rearrangement joins TRBV27 to TRBJ2-7; 10 positions agree with TRBD1. The V gene's germline CDR1 is MNHEY and CDR2 SMNVEV (reference sequence). CDR3 length: 14 residues. With V trimmed by 6 bases and J by 3 bases, 5 bases remained unmatched. The CDR3 DNA reads TGTGCCAGCAGCCCCGGGACAGGGGACTACGAGCAGTACTTC. Translated: CASSPGTGDYEQYF.

The rearrangement joins TRBV9 to TRBJ1-5; 10 bases map to TRBD1. This CDR3 has 17 residues. Per germline, CDR1 SGDLS and CDR2 YYNGEE. Trimming at V came to 0 bases and at J to 7 bases, leaving 10 bases not matched to a gene. CDR3 sequence reads: CASSVVTPGTGEQPQHF. The CDR3 nucleotides are TGTGCCAGCAGCGTAGTTACCCCCGGGACAGGGGAGCAGCCCCAGCATTTT.

The chain joins TRBV6-5 to TRBJ2-2; 8 nucleotides match TRBD1. This CDR3 is 14 amino acids long. Germline V gene sequence: CDR1 MNHEY, CDR2 SVGAGI. After removal of 7 bases from V and 6 bases from J, the junction contained 7 bases not matched to a gene. The CDR3 DNA is TGTGCCAGCACTAGGACAGGGAATTCCGGGGAGCTGTTTTTT. It encodes CASTRTGNSGELFF.

V and J are TRBV6-5 and TRBJ2-2; a possible D gene is TRBD1 (6 bases). The CDR3 sequence is 15 residues long. Per the germline V gene, CDR1 is MNHEY and CDR2 is SVGAGI. The V and J ends lost 6 bases and 6 bases respectively, with 17 bases between them. The CDR3 reads CASRDPYREPGELFF. The CDR3 DNA reads TGTGCCAGCAGGGACCCTTACAGGGAACCCGGGGAGCTGTTTTTT.

As regards this clone: A junction end diverges from the germline sequence, so it may reflect a read error. The rearrangement joins TRBV5-8 to TRBJ2-4, with 10 nucleotides matching TRBD2. This CDR3 spans 12 amino acids. Germline V gene sequence: CDR1 SGHTS, CDR2 YDEGEE. DNA of the CDR3: TGTGCCAGCAGCCTACTAGCGGGGTACGAGAACTTC. It specifies CASSLLAGYENF.

The rearrangement links TRBV28 to TRBJ1-2; D is uncertain. V gave up 6 bases and J gave up 5 bases, with 13 bases separating them. Germline CDR1 MDHEN, CDR2 SYDVKM. This CDR3 has 13 residues. For the CDR3, the DNA is TGTGCCAGCAGGACGAACAGAGCTTATGGCTACACCTTC. As protein: CASRTNRAYGYTF.

Only a few counts were recorded for this clone. V is TRBV5-1 and J is TRBJ1-6; D might be TRBD1 (6 bases). The germline CDR1 and CDR2 sequences are SGHRS and YFSETQ. V was shortened by 4 bases and J by 7 bases, with 15 bases between the two germline ends. This CDR3 region has 15 residues. CDR3 protein: CASSERAGENSPLHF. The CDR3, as DNA: TGCGCCAGCAGCGAACGGGCAGGGGAGAATTCACCCCTCCACTTT. Full variable domain (outside the CDR3, taken from reference TRBV5-1 and TRBJ1-6): KAGVTQTPRYLIKTRGQQVTLSCSPISGHRSVSWYQQTPGQGLQFLFEYFSETQRNKGNFPGRFSGRQFSNSRSEMNVSTLELGDSALYLCASSERAGENSPLHFGNGTRLTVT.

This clone was found once. The V gene is TRBV19, the J gene TRBJ1-4; possible D gene TRBD1, 6 bases. CDR1 and CDR2 (germline): LNHDA, SQIVND (reference sequence). The CDR3 is 14 residues long. Trimming left V 4 bases short and J 10 bases short, with 16 bases between. CDR3 protein: CASSTGTPDGKLFF. CDR3 nucleotide sequence: TGTGCCAGTAGTACCGGGACACCCGATGGAAAACTGTTTTTT. The full variable domain, completed using reference TRBV19 and TRBJ1-4, is DGGITQSPKYLFRKEGQNVTLSCEQNLNHDAMYWYRQDPGQGLRLIYYSQIVNDFQKGDIAEGYSVSREKKESFPLTVTSAQKNPTAFYLCASSTGTPDGKLFFGSGTQLSVL.

This clone turned up a few times. V and J are TRBV11-2 and TRBJ2-2, with TRBD2 as a possible D gene (6 bases). The V gene lost 0 bases and the J gene lost 4 bases, with 6 bases spanning the gap. The CDR3 loop spans 14 amino acids. Per the germline V gene, CDR1 is SGHAT and CDR2 is FQNNGV. CDR3 residues: CASSLDSGTGELFF. The CDR3 DNA follows: TGTGCCAGCAGCTTAGATAGCGGCACCGGGGAGCTGTTTTTT. Full variable domain (rest looked up from reference TRBV11-2 and TRBJ2-2): EAGVAQSPRYKIIEKRQSVAFWCNPISGHATLYWYQQILGQGPKLLIQFQNNGVVDDSQLPKDRFSAERLKGVDSTLKIQPAKLEDSAVYLCASSLDSGTGELFFGEGSRLTVL.

This clone was detected a few times. As DNA, the CDR3 is TGTGCCAGCAGTCCGGGAGGGGATACCTATGGCTACACCTTC. Residues: CASSPGGDTYGYTF. This chain joins TRBV28 and TRBJ1-2; D is possibly TRBD1 (5 bases). V gave up 5 bases and J gave up 4 bases, with 14 bases separating them. The V gene's germline CDR1 is MDHEN and CDR2 SYDVKM. CDR3 length: 14 amino acids.

The chain carries TRBV2 and TRBJ2-4; 9 positions agree with TRBD1. From germline, CDR1 is SNHLY and CDR2 FYNNEI. V shed 4 bases and J 6 bases; nucleotides not matched to a gene: 4. The CDR3 sequence is 14 residues long. Here the CDR3 reads CASSGTQGANIQYF. For the CDR3, the DNA is TGTGCCAGCAGTGGAACACAGGGGGCAAACATTCAGTACTTC.

This clone turned up a few times. The chain has TRBV29-1 and TRBJ2-7, with 14 positions matching TRBD2. Germline-derived CDR1 and CDR2 are SQVTM and ANQGSEA. J lost 3 bases, V lost 4 bases, and 2 bases had no gene match. The CDR3 covers 14 residues. This CDR3 reads CSVAGLAGGYEQYF. DNA for the CDR3: TGCAGCGTTGCTGGACTAGCGGGAGGCTACGAGCAGTACTTC.

This clone was observed once. V and J are TRBV15 and TRBJ2-7, with TRBD2 identical over 11 bases. The CDR3 length is 17 residues. The germline V gene has CDR1 LNHNV and CDR2 YYDKDF (reference sequence). Unmatched junction bases numbered 7, after V lost 1 base and J lost 2 bases. The CDR3 reads CATSRGTSGRQAYEQYF. In DNA form, the CDR3 reads TGTGCCACCAGCAGAGGGACTAGCGGGCGCCAAGCCTACGAGCAGTACTTC.

The chain is built from TRBV5-1 and TRBJ1-6, with a weak D call TRBD1 (6 bases). This CDR3 has 14 amino acids. CDR1 SGHRS and CDR2 YFSETQ come from the germline V gene. The V end lost 4 bases, the J end lost 11 bases, and 16 bases lay between the germline ends. The CDR3 loop reads CASSADSNRAPLHF. CDR3 DNA: TGCGCCAGCAGCGCGGACAGTAATAGGGCACCCCTCCACTTT.

The chain uses TRBV5-4 and TRBJ1-3; 8 nucleotides line up with TRBD1. The V segment lost 2 bases and the J segment 3 bases; nucleotides outside the gene matches: 4. The CDR3 contains 15 residues. Germline V gene lookup returns CDR1 SGHNT and CDR2 YYREEE (reference sequence). In DNA, the CDR3 is TGTGCCAGCAGCTTCGACAGGGGAGGTGGAAACACCATATATTTT. It translates to CASSFDRGGGNTIYF.

The chain's CDR3 is CATSVSGTLNTGELFF. For the CDR3, the DNA is TGTGCCACCAGTGTTTCCGGGACATTGAACACCGGGGAGCTGTTTTTT. The V and J genes are TRBV24-1 and TRBJ2-2; D is perhaps TRBD1 (6 bases). Deletions cut 5 bases from V and 1 base from J, with 13 bases between. CDR1 and CDR2 (germline): KGHDR, SFDVKD. The CDR3 runs to 16 residues.

The chain recombines TRBV5-6 with TRBJ1-2, with 8 bases identical to TRBD1. CDR3 length equals 15 residues. J lost 4 bases, V lost 3 bases, and 8 bases had no gene match. Looked up from germline, CDR1 is SGHDT and CDR2 is YYEEEE. CDR3 region: CASSSTGTGGYGYTF. CDR3 sequence (DNA): TGTGCCAGCAGCTCGACGGGGACAGGCGGCTATGGCTACACCTTC.

This clone is categorized as medium-sized. V and J are TRBV27 and TRBJ1-2; no firm D call. From germline, CDR1 is MNHEY and CDR2 SMNVEV (reference sequence). The V and J ends lost 8 bases and 4 bases respectively, with 11 bases between them. The CDR3 is 12 amino acids. CDR3 nucleotides: TGTGCCAGCGGAACAGATATCTATGGCTACACCTTC. The encoded protein is CASGTDIYGYTF.

The chain has TRBV6-2 or TRBV6-3 and TRBJ2-1, with D unresolved. Deletions cut 2 bases from V and 6 bases from J, with 5 bases between. There are 12 residues in the CDR3. The germline CDR1 and CDR2 sequences are MNHEY and SVGEGT. CDR3 sequence: CASSYMANEQFF. The DNA of the CDR3 is TGTGCCAGCAGTTACATGGCCAATGAGCAGTTCTTC.

The chain joins TRBV19 to TRBJ2-2; 7 bases are shared with TRBD1. The CDR3 totals 16 residues. Trimming removed 5 bases from V and 6 bases from J; junction bases left unmatched: 12. The germline V gene has CDR1 LNHDA and CDR2 SQIVND (reference sequence). The CDR3: CASSPRGRGYAGELFF. The CDR3 DNA follows: TGTGCCAGTAGTCCAAGGGGCAGGGGGTACGCCGGGGAGCTGTTTTTT.

The rearrangement joins TRBV24-1 to TRBJ2-3; no reliable D call. Germline V lookup: CDR1 KGHDR, CDR2 SFDVKD. Trimming took 3 bases from V and 0 from J, leaving 12 bases between them. This CDR3 spans 16 amino acids. The CDR3 DNA reads as TGTGCCACCAGTGATGCGCGTAATCCTAGCACAGATACGCAGTATTTT. It encodes CATSDARNPSTDTQYF.

This clone was observed a few times. This sequence joins TRBV5-6 and TRBJ2-7; TRBD1 agrees at 9 bases. The germline gives CDR1 SGHDT, CDR2 YYEEEE. The CDR3 is 17 amino acids. J lost 2 bases, V lost 0 bases, and 9 bases had no gene match. For the CDR3, the DNA is TGTGCCAGCAGCTTGGATAATTTGGACAGGGGAACCTACGAGCAGTACTTC. Its protein product is CASSLDNLDRGTYEQYF.